What follows are 21 T cell receptor beta chains derived from one specimen sequenced in a study of blood T cells in healthy people across ages. A second 7 to 11 cycle PCR used barcoded and J-beta primers. Each CDR3 protein gets one entry after TCRdb re-called the 5' RACE reads with MiXCR. This sample has hundreds of thousands of distinct CDR3 sequences, with 40% to 50% found just once. Sequencing was done on a sample of blood. Every receptor here comes from a man aged 55 to 70 in good health.

The chain carries TRBV7-2 and TRBJ2-3, with D unclear. Germline lookup yields CDR1 SGHTA and CDR2 FQGNSA. The CDR3 loop spans 13 amino acids. Between the trimmed V and J ends, which lost 1 base and 6 bases, there was a span of 8 bases. The CDR3 loop is CASSLDLADTQYF. The CDR3 DNA follows: TGTGCCAGCAGCTTAGATCTTGCGGATACGCAGTATTTT.

This clonotype was picked up a small number of times. The gene calls are TRBV6-6 and TRBJ2-5, with 9 bases aligning to TRBD2. This CDR3 contains 15 residues. CDR1 and CDR2 from the germline V gene are MNHNY and SVGAGI (reference sequence). V lost 4 bases, J lost 5 bases, and 8 bases stayed unmatched. The CDR3 protein is CASSSRTSAAETQYF. The CDR3 nucleotides are TGTGCCAGCAGTTCAAGGACTAGCGCGGCCGAGACCCAGTACTTC.

This clonotype came up a few times. This rearrangement joins TRBV6-6 to TRBJ1-6, with D hard to call. V was cut by 6 bases and J by 10 bases, with 10 bases left in between. Germline assignment: CDR1 MNHNY and CDR2 SVGAGI (reference sequence). The CDR3 length is 12 residues. The CDR3 DNA is TGTGCCAGCAGGCCCCTCGGATCACCCCTCCACTTT. This sequence encodes CASRPLGSPLHF.

This chain connects TRBV4-2 to TRBJ1-5; possible D gene TRBD1, 5 bases. In germline, CDR1 is LGHNA, CDR2 YNFKEQ. Trimming took off 0 bases at V and 4 bases at J, with 10 bases between the two ends. The CDR3 has 15 residues. CDR3 region: CASSQDGGSNQPQHF. In DNA form, the CDR3 reads TGTGCCAGCAGCCAAGATGGGGGGAGTAATCAGCCCCAGCATTTT.

The gene calls are TRBV6-2 or TRBV6-3 and TRBJ2-5; D call uncertain. V was cut by 6 bases and J by 11 bases, with 19 bases left in between. The germline V gene has CDR1 MNHEY and CDR2 SVGEGT. This CDR3 has 13 residues. The DNA of the CDR3 is TGTGCCAGCAGCCAACCAAGGATTAATGAGCAGTACTTC. Translating gives CASSQPRINEQYF.

This clonotype was counted between two and nine times. The CDR3 sequence: CASSPEPGQGGRNTIYF. For the CDR3, the DNA is TGTGCCAGCAGCCCCGAACCGGGACAGGGGGGACGGAACACCATATATTTT. The rearrangement links TRBV7-6 to TRBJ1-3, with TRBD1 matching over 11 bases. This CDR3 is built from 17 residues. CDR1 is SGHVS and CDR2 is FNYEAQ in the germline V gene. J was trimmed by 7 bases and V by 5 bases; bases with no gene match: 13.

This clonotype was counted between two and nine times. The chain couples TRBV4-1 to TRBJ2-1; D remains unclear. Germline CDR1 and CDR2: MGHRA and YSYEKL. Between the trimmed V and J ends, which lost 1 base and 0 bases, there was a span of 7 bases. CDR3 size: 15 residues. Here the CDR3 reads CASSQVRSSYNEQFF. The CDR3 nucleotides read TGCGCCAGCAGCCAAGTCCGGAGCTCCTACAATGAGCAGTTCTTC.

Concerning this clonotype: The junction departs from germline at one end; a sequencing error may be responsible. The genes are TRBV7-9 and TRBJ2-7, with TRBD1 matching 9 bases. Germline loops: CDR1 SEHNR, CDR2 FQNEAQ (reference sequence). CDR3 length: 16 residues. CDR3: CTSSEVDRGINYEQYF. CDR3 DNA: TGTACCAGCAGCGAAGTGGACAGGGGAATTAACTACGAGCAGTACTTC.

A few counts support this clonotype. The chain employs TRBV12-3 or TRBV12-4 and TRBJ2-3; 10 bases are a match to TRBD1. CDR3 size: 17 residues. V was clipped by 5 bases and J by 2 bases; unmatched bases: 10. The CDR3 is CASSQDRGRPPTDTQYF. CDR3 nucleotide sequence: TGTGCCAGCAGTCAAGACAGGGGGCGTCCCCCCACAGATACGCAGTATTTT.

This chain connects TRBV20-1 to TRBJ2-5; TRBD2 matches at 8 bases. CDR3 length: 17 residues. Unmatched junction bases numbered 11, after V lost 0 bases and J lost 2 bases. Germline V gene data show CDR1 as DFQATT and CDR2 as SNEGSKA (reference sequence). In DNA form, the CDR3 reads TGCAGTGCTAGAGACCGACGGACTAGCCAACATCAAGAGACCCAGTACTTC. Its protein is CSARDRRTSQHQETQYF.

The chain has TRBV10-3 and TRBJ2-7; D may correspond to TRBD1 or TRBD2 (5 bases each). The CDR3 covers 14 residues. Germline values: CDR1 ENHRY, CDR2 SYGVKD. V lost 4 bases, J lost 6 bases, and 16 bases lay in between. CDR3 bases: TGTGCCATCAGTGGGCAAAATAAGGGGAGCGAGCAGTACTTC. The encoded protein is CAISGQNKGSEQYF.

The V gene is TRBV12-3 or TRBV12-4, the J gene TRBJ2-3, with 11 bases lining up with TRBD2. This CDR3 contains 16 residues. V lost 6 bases to trimming and J lost 5 bases; unmatched junction nucleotides: 10. CDR3 sequence (DNA): TGTGCCAGCAGCCTGACTAGCGGGGAATGGGGAGATACGCAGTATTTT. This codes for CASSLTSGEWGDTQYF.

This chain joins TRBV12-3 or TRBV12-4 and TRBJ2-7, with TRBD2 as a possible D gene (5 bases). This CDR3 region has 13 residues. V was clipped by 9 bases and J by 4 bases, with 16 bases between them. For the CDR3, the DNA is TGTGCCAGTCAACCAAATGGACTGTACGAGCAGTACTTC. Its translation: CASQPNGLYEQYF.

The chain carries TRBV7-9 and TRBJ2-6; D possibly uses TRBD1 or TRBD2 (6 bases each). The V gene lost 1 base and the J gene lost 12 bases, with 22 bases spanning the gap. The CDR3 covers 17 residues. The germline gives CDR1 SEHNR, CDR2 FQNEAQ (reference sequence). DNA for the CDR3: TGTGCCAGCAGCTTAGGCACAGTGAGGGGGGAAGGGACCGTCCTGACTTTC. As protein: CASSLGTVRGEGTVLTF.

This chain uses TRBV5-6 with TRBJ1-2; 8 bases are a match to TRBD1. Germline assignment: CDR1 SGHDT and CDR2 YYEEEE. CDR3 size: 15 residues. V was pared by 4 bases and J by 6 bases, with 11 bases of the junction left unmatched. The CDR3 nucleotides are TGTGCCAGCAGCCCTCGCGACAGGGGAATACATGGCTACACCTTC. Its protein is CASSPRDRGIHGYTF. Supplemented by reference TRBV5-6 and TRBJ1-2, the full variable domain reads DAGVTQSPTHLIKTRGQQVTLRCSPKSGHDTVSWYQQALGQGPQFIFQYYEEEERQRGNFPDRFSGHQFPNYSSELNVNALLLGDSALYLCASSPRDRGIHGYTFGSGTRLTVV.

This clonotype was observed a handful of times. The chain joins TRBV5-1 to TRBJ2-3; 9 bases align to TRBD2. This CDR3 region has 16 residues. From germline, CDR1 is SGHRS and CDR2 YFSETQ. Germline trimming cut 1 base from V and 6 bases from J; bases unmatched to any gene: 9. The chain's CDR3 is CASSLPLAGTADTQYF. For the CDR3, the DNA is TGCGCCAGCAGCTTGCCCCTAGCGGGGACGGCCGATACGCAGTATTTT.

For the CDR3, the DNA is TGCGCCAGCAGCCAAGGGGACTCCCCCAGCTATGGCTACACCTTC. Its translation: CASSQGDSPSYGYTF. The chain couples TRBV4-1 to TRBJ1-2; D might be TRBD1 (5 bases). This CDR3 has 15 amino acids. The germline gives CDR1 MGHRA, CDR2 YSYEKL. Trimming removed 1 base at V and 4 bases at J, with 13 bases between.

The rearrangement links TRBV7-2 to TRBJ1-1; tentative D call: TRBD1 (5 bases). The length of the CDR3 is 14 residues. Germline V lookup: CDR1 SGHTA, CDR2 FQGNSA. The V and J ends lost 5 bases and 5 bases respectively, with 15 bases between them. The CDR3 loop reads CASSPQGVGTEAFF. The CDR3 DNA reads as TGTGCCAGCAGCCCTCAGGGAGTGGGGACTGAAGCTTTCTTT.

The chain combines TRBV20-1 with TRBJ2-7, with D tentatively TRBD1 or TRBD2 (5 bases each). V lost 6 bases and J 4 bases, leaving 16 bases between the germline ends. Germline V gene lookup returns CDR1 DFQATT and CDR2 SNEGSKA (reference sequence). There are 13 residues in the CDR3. The chain's CDR3 is CSAPNMRGYEQYF. CDR3 nucleotide sequence: TGCAGTGCCCCAAATATGAGGGGATACGAGCAGTACTTC.

The chain recombines TRBV5-1 with TRBJ2-7, with D unclear. Germline CDR1 and CDR2: SGHRS and YFSETQ. Trimming removed 1 base at V and 2 bases at J, with 13 bases between. The CDR3 is made up of 15 amino acids. CDR3 nucleotide sequence: TGCGCCAGCAGCTTGACCGCAACTGCCACCTACGAGCAGTACTTC. Translating it yields CASSLTATATYEQYF.

This clonotype was seen a handful of times. V gene TRBV7-9 combines with J gene TRBJ2-6, with 7 bases that match TRBD1. CDR1 SEHNR and CDR2 FQNEAQ come from the germline V gene (reference sequence). The CDR3 is 18 residues long. The trim removed 5 bases at V and 3 bases at J, leaving 13 bases unmatched. The CDR3 is CASSPKGDSLGGANVLTF. For the CDR3, the DNA is TGTGCCAGCAGCCCGAAAGGGGACAGCCTTGGTGGGGCCAACGTCCTGACTTTC. The full variable domain, rest sourced from reference TRBV7-9 and TRBJ2-6, is DTGVSQNPRHKITKRGQNVTFRCDPISEHNRLYWYRQTLGQGPEFLTYFQNEAQLEKSRLLSDRFSAERPKGSFSTLEIQRTEQGDSAMYLCASSPKGDSLGGANVLTFGAGSRLTVL.